Below are 4 T cell receptor beta chains sequenced from a single sample in a study of blood T cell repertoires in COVID-19. Method: immunoSEQ multiplex PCR; TCRdb's copy keeps in-frame clones and lacks some. The sample consists of 30,000 or so clones, 82% of them appearing once. Material: peripheral blood. Receptors were obtained from a man aged 80 or over with active or convalescent COVID-19.

The J gene is TRBJ2-3, the V gene TRBV28; 7 bases match TRBD1. With 7 bases clipped from V and 5 bases from J, the junction kept 18 bases outside the gene matches. Germline CDR1 is MDHEN and CDR2 is SYDVKM. The CDR3 extends over 17 amino acids. CDR3: CASNPPLGQVLRDTQYF. CDR3 in DNA: TGTGCCAGCAACCCCCCCTTAGGACAGGTCCTACGAGATACGCAGTATTTT.

The DNA for the CDR3 is TGTGCCAGCAGCGTAGCGGCGGCGGGTGGCAATGAGCAGTTCTTC. Its protein is CASSVAAAGGNEQFF. The chain has TRBV9 and TRBJ2-1; tentatively, D is TRBD2 (5 bases). With 0 bases removed from V and 6 bases from J, the gap between germline ends came to 13 bases. The CDR3 is 15 residues long. Germline V CDR1 and CDR2: SGDLS, YYNGEE.

This clone came up a few times. V is TRBV7-2 and J is TRBJ1-1; D gene ambiguous. Trimming removed 5 bases at V and 3 bases at J, with 10 bases between. CDR1 and CDR2 from the germline V gene are SGHTA and FQGNSA. This CDR3 region has 13 residues. CDR3 bases: TGTGCCAGCAGCCCCGGGGTGTACACTGAAGCTTTCTTT. This codes for CASSPGVYTEAFF.

The chain links TRBV18 to TRBJ2-3; no definite D call. Trimming cost V 0 bases and J 0 bases, with 7 bases left between them. The germline CDR1 and CDR2 sequences are KGHSH and LQKENI. This CDR3 has 15 residues. The CDR3 coding sequence is TGTGCCAGCTCACCACCGCAGGCTAGCACAGATACGCAGTATTTT. Translation: CASSPPQASTDTQYF.